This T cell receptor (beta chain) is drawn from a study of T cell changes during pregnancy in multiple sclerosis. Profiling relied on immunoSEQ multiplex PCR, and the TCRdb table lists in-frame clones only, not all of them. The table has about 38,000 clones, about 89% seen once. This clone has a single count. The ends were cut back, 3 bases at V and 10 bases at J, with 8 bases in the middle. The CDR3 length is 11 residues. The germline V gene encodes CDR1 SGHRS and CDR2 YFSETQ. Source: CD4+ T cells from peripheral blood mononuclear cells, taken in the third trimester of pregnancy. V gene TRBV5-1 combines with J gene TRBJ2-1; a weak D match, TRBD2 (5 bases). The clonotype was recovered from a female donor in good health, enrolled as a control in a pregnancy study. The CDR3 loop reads CASSYGGEQFF. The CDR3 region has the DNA TGCGCCAGCAGCTACGGCGGGGAGCAGTTCTTC.